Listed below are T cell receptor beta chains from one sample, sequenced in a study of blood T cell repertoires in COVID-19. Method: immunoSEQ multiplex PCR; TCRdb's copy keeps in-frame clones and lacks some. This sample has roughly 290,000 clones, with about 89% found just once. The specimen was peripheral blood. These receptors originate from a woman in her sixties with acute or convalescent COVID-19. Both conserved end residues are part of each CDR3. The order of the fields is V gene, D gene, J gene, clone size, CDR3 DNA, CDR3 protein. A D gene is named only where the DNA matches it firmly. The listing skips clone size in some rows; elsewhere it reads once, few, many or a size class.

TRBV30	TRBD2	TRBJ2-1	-	TGTGCCTGGTTTCCGGGACTAATCGGGCATGAGCAGTTCTTC	CAWFPGLIGHEQFF
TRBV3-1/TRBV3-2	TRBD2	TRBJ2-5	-	TGTGCCAGCAGCGTAGCGGGGGGCCAAGAGACCCAGTACTTC	CASSVAGGQETQYF
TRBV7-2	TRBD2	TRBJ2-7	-	TGTGCCAGCAGCCCGCGCATAGCGGGGGCCTACGAGCAGTACTTC	CASSPRIAGAYEQYF
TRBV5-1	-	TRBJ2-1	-	TGCGCCAGCAGCTTAGGGGGGGCGTACAATGAGCAGTTCTTC	CASSLGGAYNEQFF
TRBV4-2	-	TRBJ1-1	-	TGTGCCAGCAGCCAAGCCCCTGGGGGGATGGACACTGAAGCTTTCTTT	CASSQAPGGMDTEAFF
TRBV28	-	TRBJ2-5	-	TGTGCCAGCAGTCCCTCCCGCGGGCAGAAAGAGACCCAGTACTTC	CASSPSRGQKETQYF
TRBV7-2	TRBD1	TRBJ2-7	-	TGTGCCAGCAGCTCGGGACAGACAATGGGCGAGCAGTACTTC	CASSSGQTMGEQYF
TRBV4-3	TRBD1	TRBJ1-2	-	TGCGCCAGCAGCTTGAGGACCGGGACAGGAAATAACTATGGCTACACCTTC	CASSLRTGTGNNYGYTF
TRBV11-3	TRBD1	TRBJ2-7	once	TGTGCCAGCAGCTTCTCGCAGGGGGCCCACGAGCAGTACTTC	CASSFSQGAHEQYF
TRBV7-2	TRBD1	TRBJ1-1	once	TGTGCCAGCAGCTTTTCCGGGACAGTGTACACTGAAGCTTTCTTT	CASSFSGTVYTEAFF
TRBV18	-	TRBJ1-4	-	TGTGCCAGCTCACCACGCGGGCGCCTCGCAACTAATGAAAAACTGTTTTTT	CASSPRGRLATNEKLFF
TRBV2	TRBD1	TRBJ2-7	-	TGTGCCAGCAGTTTTCCGGGACAGGTTGGCCACGAGCAGTACTTC	CASSFPGQVGHEQYF
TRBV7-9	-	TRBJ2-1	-	TGTGCCAGCAGCCCCCAAGAGAATGAGCAGTTCTTC	CASSPQENEQFF
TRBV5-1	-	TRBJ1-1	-	TGCGCCAGCAGCTTGGGGGGCATAAACACTGAAGCTTTCTTT	CASSLGGINTEAFF
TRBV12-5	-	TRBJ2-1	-	TGTGCTAGTGGTTTGGAACGGGAGCAGTTCTTC	CASGLEREQFF
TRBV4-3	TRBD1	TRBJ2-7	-	TGCGCCAGCAGCCAAGATCTAGCCGGGACAGGGGAGTTGGGGACCTACGAGCAGTACTTC	CASSQDLAGTGELGTYEQYF
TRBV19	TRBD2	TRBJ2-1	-	TGTGCCAGTAGGATGACTAGCGGGGGCTACAATGAGCAGTTCTTC	CASRMTSGGYNEQFF
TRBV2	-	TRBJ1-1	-	TGTGCCAGCCCCTCCGGGCGGGCCGTTCGGACTGAAGCTTTCTTT	CASPSGRAVRTEAFF
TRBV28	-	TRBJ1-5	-	TGTGCCAGCAGTTTAGGGCAGTCTCAAAATCAGCCCCAGCATTTT	CASSLGQSQNQPQHF
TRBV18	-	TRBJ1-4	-	TGTGCCAGCTCACCAGAGACAGCCATTAATGAAAAACTGTTTTTT	CASSPETAINEKLFF
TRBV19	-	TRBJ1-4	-	TGTGCCAGTAGTCAGGATCTTGCAACTAATGAAAAACTGTTTTTT	CASSQDLATNEKLFF
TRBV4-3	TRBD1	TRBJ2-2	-	TGCGCCAGCAGCCAAGTCACAGGGGCGGACACCGGGGAGCTGTTTTTT	CASSQVTGADTGELFF
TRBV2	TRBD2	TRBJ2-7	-	TGTGCCAGCAGTGACCTAGCGGGAGGGCTCAACGAGCAGTACTTC	CASSDLAGGLNEQYF
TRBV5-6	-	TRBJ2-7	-	TGTGCCAGCAGCTTGGGACGGGCCTACGAGCAGTACTTC	CASSLGRAYEQYF
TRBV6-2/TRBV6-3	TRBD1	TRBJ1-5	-	TGTGCCAGCAGCTCGACAGGGGGCATCAGCAATCAGCCCCAGCATTTT	CASSSTGGISNQPQHF
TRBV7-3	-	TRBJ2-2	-	TGTGCCAGCAGCTTGGGATGGGGTCAGGGTAACACCGGGGAGCTGTTTTTT	CASSLGWGQGNTGELFF
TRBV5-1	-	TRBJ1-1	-	TGCGCCAGCAGCTTGGAAGGGGCTTCAGAAGCTTTCTTT	CASSLEGASEAFF
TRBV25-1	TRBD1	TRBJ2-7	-	TGTGCCAGCAGTGGTAAGGGATCAGGGGGCATCTCCTACGAGCAGTACTTC	CASSGKGSGGISYEQYF
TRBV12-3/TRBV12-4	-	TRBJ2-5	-	TGTGCCAGCAAAGAGGGGGTTGGAGAGACCCAGTACTTC	CASKEGVGETQYF
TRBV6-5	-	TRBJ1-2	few	TGTGCCAGCAGTTCCCGGGGGGGTAACTATGGCTACACCTTC	CASSSRGGNYGYTF
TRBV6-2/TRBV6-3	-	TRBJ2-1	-	TGTGCCAGCAGTTCCTATGTTTTTGAGCAGTTCTTC	CASSSYVFEQFF
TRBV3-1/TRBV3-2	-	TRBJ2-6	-	TGTGCCAGCAGCCAAGATCCCCGCTCTGGGGCCAACGTCCTGACTTTC	CASSQDPRSGANVLTF
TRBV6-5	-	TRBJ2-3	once	TGTGCCAGCAGTTATTGGCAGTCCAGCACAGATACGCAGTATTTT	CASSYWQSSTDTQYF
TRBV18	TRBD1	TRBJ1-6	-	TGTGCCAGCTCCAGGGACAGAATTAATTCACCCCTCCACTTT	CASSRDRINSPLHF
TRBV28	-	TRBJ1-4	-	TGTGCCAGCAGTCCCACAGGGCTCGGGCGGGAAAAACTGTTTTTT	CASSPTGLGREKLFF
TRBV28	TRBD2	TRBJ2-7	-	TGTGCCAGCCAGACTAGCGGGAGGTCCTACGAGCAGTACTTC	CASQTSGRSYEQYF
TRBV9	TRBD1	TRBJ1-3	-	TGTGCCAGCAGCGCCCTTGGACAGGTGGGCCAAAACACCATATATTTT	CASSALGQVGQNTIYF
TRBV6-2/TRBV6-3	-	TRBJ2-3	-	TGTGCCAGCAGTCAGAACACAGATACGCAGTATTTT	CASSQNTDTQYF
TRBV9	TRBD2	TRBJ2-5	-	TGTGCCAGCAGCCCATCTCCGCGGGGGGAAGAGACCCAGTACTTC	CASSPSPRGEETQYF
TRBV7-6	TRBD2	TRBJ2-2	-	TGTGCCACCGGGGGCCTAGCGGGCACCGGGGAGCTGTTTTTT	CATGGLAGTGELFF
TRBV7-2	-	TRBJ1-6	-	TGTGCCAGCAGCCCTGACAGGATTGGGTCACCCCTCCACTTT	CASSPDRIGSPLHF
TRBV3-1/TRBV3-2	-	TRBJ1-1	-	TGTGCCAGCAGCAGCGGGGCTGAAGCTTTCTTT	CASSSGAEAFF
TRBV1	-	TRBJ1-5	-	TGCACCAGCAGCTTCTCCTCCCTTACAGGTCAGCCCCAGCATTTT	CTSSFSSLTGQPQHF
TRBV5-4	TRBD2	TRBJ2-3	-	TGTGCCAGCAGCCGTTCGGGGGGAGGAGATACGCAGTATTTT	CASSRSGGGDTQYF
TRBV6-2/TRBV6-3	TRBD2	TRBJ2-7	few	TGTGCCAGCAGTTACAGCGGGAACCGCTACGAGCAGTACTTC	CASSYSGNRYEQYF
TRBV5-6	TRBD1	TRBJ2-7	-	TGTGCCAGCTCGGGACAGGGCTACGAGCAGTACTTC	CASSGQGYEQYF
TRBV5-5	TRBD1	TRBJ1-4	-	TGTGCCAGCAGCACGAGGACAGGGGCAGAGGAAAAACTGTTTTTT	CASSTRTGAEEKLFF
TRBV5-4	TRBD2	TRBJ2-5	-	TGTGCCAGCAGCTGGGGACGGACTAGCTTGGGCCAAGAGACCCAGTACTTC	CASSWGRTSLGQETQYF
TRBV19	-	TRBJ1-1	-	TGTGCCAGCACTAAGAACACTGAAGCTTTCTTT	CASTKNTEAFF
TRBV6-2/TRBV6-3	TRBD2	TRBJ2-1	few	TGTGCCAGCAGTTTAGCGGGAGGACCCTACAATGAGCAGTTCTTC	CASSLAGGPYNEQFF
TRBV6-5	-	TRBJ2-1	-	TGTGCCAGCAGTCGACTCCACAATGAGCAGTTCTTC	CASSRLHNEQFF
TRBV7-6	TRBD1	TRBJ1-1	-	TGTGCCAGCAGCTGGGAACAAAAACCTGACAGGGGAAAGAGGAACACTGAAGCTTTCTTT	CASSWEQKPDRGKRNTEAFF
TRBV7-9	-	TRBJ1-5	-	TGTGCCAGCAGCTTCGACACCTCCAGCAATCAGCCCCAGCATTTT	CASSFDTSSNQPQHF
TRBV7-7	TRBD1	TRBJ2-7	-	TGTGCCAGCAGCTTAGGACAGGGAGCCTACGAGCAGTACTTC	CASSLGQGAYEQYF
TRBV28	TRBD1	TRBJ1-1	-	TGTGCCAGCAGTGCTCCGGACAGGGGGCGAGGCACTGAAGCTTTCTTT	CASSAPDRGRGTEAFF
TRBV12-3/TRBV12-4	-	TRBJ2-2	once	TGTGCCAGCATGAGATACGGGGAGCTGTTTTTT	CASMRYGELFF
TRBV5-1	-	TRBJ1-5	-	TGCGCCAGCAGCTTGGGTGGGGCGGGGGGCAATCAGCCCCAGCATTTT	CASSLGGAGGNQPQHF
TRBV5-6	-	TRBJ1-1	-	TGTGCCAGCAGCTTGGACAGGATTAGCACTGAAGCTTTCTTT	CASSLDRISTEAFF
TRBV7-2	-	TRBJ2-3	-	TGTGCCAGCAGCTTGGAGGGCCTCGCAGATACGCAGTATTTT	CASSLEGLADTQYF
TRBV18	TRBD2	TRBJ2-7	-	TGTGCCAGCTCACTAGGGACTAGCGGGGGGGCCAAGTACTACGAGCAGTACTTC	CASSLGTSGGAKYYEQYF